These 32 T cell receptor beta chains were sequenced from one sample in a study of shared clonotypes between healthy human individuals. Terminally differentiated effector memory CD45RA+ cells were left out of the naive CD8 fraction, which was CD45RO-negative and positively selected for CCR7. Produced via immunoSEQ multiplex PCR; TCRdb's table is partial and in-frame only. The table records around 1.9 million clones, about 93% of them present only once. Sample: naive CD8+ T cells from PBMCs. These receptors came from a man between 18 and 35 years old in good health. Some clones in this sample may be carry-over from other donors' samples.

The gene calls are TRBV7-3 and TRBJ2-3, with D perhaps matching TRBD2 (5 bases). Germline loops: CDR1 SGHTA, CDR2 FQGTGA. This CDR3 spans 16 amino acids. V was shortened by 5 bases and J by 6 bases, with 21 bases between the two germline ends. For the CDR3, the DNA is TGTGCCAGCAGCCCCCAAGCGCGAGGGTTTGGCGATACGCAGTATTTT. Translation gives CASSPQARGFGDTQYF.

The V gene is TRBV12-5, the J gene TRBJ1-1; D is possibly TRBD1 (6 bases). Germline V gives CDR1 LGHNT, CDR2 FRNRAP. The CDR3 is 15 residues long. Trimming removed 7 bases from V and 0 bases from J, with 15 bases in between. CDR3 in DNA: TGTGCTAGTGTCCCAGAGGGGGGCATGAACACTGAAGCTTTCTTT. Its translation is CASVPEGGMNTEAFF.

J is TRBJ2-7 and V is TRBV7-2, with D tentatively TRBD1 or TRBD2 (5 bases each). V lost 8 bases, J lost 3 bases, and 23 bases lay in between. Germline CDR1 is SGHTA and CDR2 is FQGNSA. The CDR3 runs to 16 residues. This CDR3 is CASARLGRTFDYEQYF. In DNA, the CDR3 is TGTGCCAGCGCCCGATTGGGACGGACCTTCGACTACGAGCAGTACTTC. Filled out from reference TRBV7-2 and TRBJ2-7, the complete variable domain reads GAGVSQSPSNKVTEKGKDVELRCDPISGHTALYWYRQSLGQGLEFLIYFQGNSAPDKSGLPSDRFSAERTGGSVSTLTIQRTQQEDSAVYLCASARLGRTFDYEQYFGPGTRLTVT.

V gene TRBV29-1 combines with J gene TRBJ2-7; 11 bases are a match to TRBD2. V shed 6 bases, J shed 2 bases, and the junction held 12 bases outside the gene matches. The CDR3 runs 16 residues. CDR1 and CDR2 (germline): SQVTM, ANQGSEA. CDR3 in amino acids: CSVVGVAGGETYEQYF. As DNA, the CDR3 is TGCAGCGTCGTTGGGGTAGCGGGAGGGGAAACCTACGAGCAGTACTTC.

The V gene is TRBV11-2, the J gene TRBJ2-1; 10 positions agree with TRBD2. J lost 9 bases, V lost 4 bases, and 9 bases had no gene match. Germline CDR1 and CDR2: SGHAT and FQNNGV. The CDR3 runs 15 residues. The CDR3 spells CASSSHRLAGVEQFF. The CDR3 DNA reads as TGTGCCAGCAGCTCCCATAGACTAGCGGGCGTTGAGCAGTTCTTC.

The chain uses TRBV7-9 and TRBJ2-7; perhaps TRBD2 as D (7 bases). V lost 4 bases and J 2 bases, leaving 18 bases between the germline ends. This CDR3 has 16 residues. The germline CDR1 and CDR2 sequences are SEHNR and FQNEAQ (reference sequence). The CDR3 reads CASSSLGGGAPYEQYF. The DNA for the CDR3 is TGTGCCAGCAGCTCTCTCGGTGGGGGGGCCCCCTACGAGCAGTACTTC.

The gene calls are TRBV28 and TRBJ2-7, with 9 bases aligning to TRBD2. Losses at the gene ends were 1 base for V and 5 bases for J; bases not matched to a gene: 9. CDR1 is MDHEN, CDR2 SYDVKM, per germline. CDR3 length: 16 residues. CDR3 nucleotides: TGTGCCAGCAGTTTATTAGCGGGAGAGGGGCGGGACGAGCAGTACTTC. Protein product: CASSLLAGEGRDEQYF.

This chain uses TRBV27 with TRBJ2-1; D is perhaps TRBD2 (7 bases). The germline gives CDR1 MNHEY, CDR2 SMNVEV (reference sequence). CDR3 length equals 13 residues. With 7 bases removed from V and 14 bases from J, the gap between germline ends came to 21 bases. The CDR3 protein is CASTAPGGRWEFF. In DNA, the CDR3 is TGTGCCAGCACCGCACCGGGGGGCCGATGGGAGTTCTTC.

The chain carries TRBV7-8 and TRBJ1-1; D unresolved. The germline V gene encodes CDR1 SGHVS and CDR2 FQNEAQ. Trimming left V 5 bases short and J 0 bases short, with 13 bases between. The CDR3 runs to 15 residues. CDR3 sequence (DNA): TGTGCCAGCAGCCCATTATTGGGGATGAACACTGAAGCTTTCTTT. Its protein is CASSPLLGMNTEAFF. The variable domain in full, completed from reference TRBV7-8 and TRBJ1-1, reads GAGVSQSPRYKVAKRGQDVALRCDPISGHVSLFWYQQALGQGPEFLTYFQNEAQLDKSGLPSDRFFAERPEGSVSTLKIQRTQQEDSAVYLCASSPLLGMNTEAFFGQGTRLTVV.

The gene calls are TRBV2 and TRBJ2-3, with D perhaps TRBD1 (6 bases). This CDR3 region has 14 residues. Trimming removed 6 bases at V and 6 bases at J, with 16 bases between. Germline loops: CDR1 SNHLY, CDR2 FYNNEI. Written as DNA, the CDR3 is TGTGCCAGCAGAGCAGCAGGGGATTTGGATACGCAGTATTTT. This encodes CASRAAGDLDTQYF.

The chain recombines TRBV6-4 with TRBJ2-1; 9 positions match TRBD2. Trimming took 4 bases from V and 4 from J; bases not matched to a gene: 2. The V gene's germline CDR1 is MRHNA and CDR2 SNTAGT. The length of the CDR3 is 14 residues. The CDR3 region has the DNA TGTGCCAGCAGTGTTACTAGCGGGTACAATGAGCAGTTCTTC. Translation gives CASSVTSGYNEQFF.

V gene TRBV5-8 combines with J gene TRBJ1-1; tentatively, D is TRBD1 (5 bases). The CDR3 sequence is 14 residues long. Germline V gene sequence: CDR1 SGHTS, CDR2 YDEGEE. V dropped 4 bases and J dropped 4 bases, with 14 bases sitting between them. CDR3 in amino acids: CASSRRVRGTEAFF. The DNA for the CDR3 is TGTGCCAGCAGCCGCCGAGTGAGGGGCACTGAAGCTTTCTTT.

This clone was picked up one time. The genes are TRBV6-1 and TRBJ2-1; TRBD2 agrees at 8 bases. The length of the CDR3 is 15 residues. The germline V gene has CDR1 MNHNS and CDR2 SASEGT. The junction had 16 bases not matched to a gene; V was cut back by 3 bases and J by 15 bases. The CDR3 nucleotides are TGTGCCAGCAGTGAGGGCCCTGGATTAGCGGGACAACCGTTCTTC. Its translation: CASSEGPGLAGQPFF.

Comment on this clone: In the same sample, other DNA sequences code for this CDR3. The chain is built from TRBV19 and TRBJ1-2; possibly TRBD1 for D (5 bases). This CDR3 region has 12 residues. The germline V gene encodes CDR1 LNHDA and CDR2 SQIVND (reference sequence). V was pared by 6 bases and J by 2 bases, with 7 bases between. The DNA of the CDR3 is TGTGCCAGTAGAAGACAGAACTATGGCTACACCTTC. Amino acid sequence: CASRRQNYGYTF.

For this clone: Within the sample, other DNA sequences also encode this same CDR3. This chain links TRBV7-9 with TRBJ1-2; TRBD1 matches at 8 bases. The CDR3 extends over 13 amino acids. Trimming cost V 5 bases and J 4 bases; bases outside gene matches: 3. Germline lookup yields CDR1 SEHNR and CDR2 FQNEAQ (reference sequence). In DNA, the CDR3 is TGTGCCAGCAGCCCCGGGACAGGCTATGGCTACACCTTC. Its protein is CASSPGTGYGYTF.

To note about this clone: The sample has other DNA sequences that encode this CDR3 too. The V call is TRBV7-9, the J call TRBJ1-5; possibly TRBD1 for D (5 bases). This CDR3 contains 16 residues. The germline V and J ends were trimmed by 2 bases and 1 base, with 12 bases remaining between them. Germline loops: CDR1 SEHNR, CDR2 FQNEAQ (reference sequence). CDR3 amino acids: CASSLSQGGSNQPQHF. For the CDR3, the DNA is TGTGCCAGCAGCTTATCGCAGGGCGGAAGCAATCAGCCCCAGCATTTT.

CDR3 amino acids: CASRLYPESGPSSYEQYF. The CDR3 DNA is TGTGCCAGCAGGCTTTATCCCGAGAGCGGGCCTTCGTCCTACGAGCAGTACTTC. The V gene is TRBV11-2, the J gene TRBJ2-7; maybe TRBD2 (6 bases). Germline V lookup: CDR1 SGHAT, CDR2 FQNNGV. V was clipped by 6 bases and J by 1 base, with 25 bases between them. The CDR3 contains 18 residues.

V is TRBV7-9 and J is TRBJ1-1; D is uncertain. CDR1 and CDR2 (germline): SEHNR, FQNEAQ (reference sequence). The V and J ends lost 5 bases and 1 base respectively, with 23 bases between them. The CDR3 extends over 18 amino acids. CDR3 protein: CASSPPLPSPTGNTEAFF. CDR3 coding DNA: TGTGCCAGCAGCCCACCGCTGCCATCTCCCACGGGGAACACTGAAGCTTTCTTT. The full variable domain, in which reference TRBV7-9 and TRBJ1-1 provide the parts outside the CDR3, is DTGVSQNPRHKITKRGQNVTFRCDPISEHNRLYWYRQTLGQGPEFLTYFQNEAQLEKSRLLSDRFSAERPKGSFSTLEIQRTEQGDSAMYLCASSPPLPSPTGNTEAFFGQGTRLTVV.

The chain links TRBV28 to TRBJ1-1; a possible D gene is TRBD1 (5 bases). This CDR3 has 14 residues. Trimming pared 5 bases from V and 7 bases from J, leaving 17 bases between. The germline V gene encodes CDR1 MDHEN and CDR2 SYDVKM. CDR3 coding DNA: TGTGCCAGCAGTCACAGGAACAGTATCGGTGAAGCTTTCTTT. Translated: CASSHRNSIGEAFF.

The chain links TRBV5-1 to TRBJ2-1; 7 bases are a match to TRBD2. Germline lookup yields CDR1 SGHRS and CDR2 YFSETQ. V shed 2 bases and J 2 bases; nucleotides not matched to a gene: 4. This CDR3 contains 15 residues. The CDR3: CASSFQRDTYNEQFF. The CDR3 bases are TGCGCCAGCAGCTTTCAGCGGGATACCTACAATGAGCAGTTCTTC.

The chain has TRBV5-6 and TRBJ2-5, with 12 bases lining up with TRBD2. The CDR3 spans 16 residues. CDR1 is SGHDT and CDR2 is YYEEEE in the germline V gene. Unmatched junction bases numbered 5, after V lost 1 base and J lost 4 bases. The CDR3 DNA reads TGTGCCAGCAGCTTGCCTAGCGGGAGGGCCGGAGAGACCCAGTACTTC. Protein: CASSLPSGRAGETQYF.

The rearrangement links TRBV28 to TRBJ2-7, with a tentative D call TRBD1 (6 bases). The CDR3 contains 15 residues. Trimming removed 4 bases at V and 4 bases at J, with 17 bases between. CDR1 is MDHEN, CDR2 SYDVKM, per germline. The CDR3 protein is CASSSYRDPGYEQYF. The CDR3 coding sequence is TGTGCCAGCAGTTCCTACAGGGATCCGGGGTACGAGCAGTACTTC.

The rearrangement joins TRBV7-9 to TRBJ1-4; D is unclear. V gave up 1 base and J gave up 4 bases, with 16 bases separating them. There are 17 residues in the CDR3. Germline CDR1 reads SEHNR; CDR2 reads FQNEAQ (reference sequence). CDR3 DNA sequence: TGTGCCAGCAGCTTAGGAAGGTGGGAGTACGGTAATGAAAAACTGTTTTTT. Encoded protein: CASSLGRWEYGNEKLFF.

The chain has TRBV7-9 and TRBJ2-7; D is perhaps TRBD1 or TRBD2 (5 bases each). Per germline, CDR1 SEHNR and CDR2 FQNEAQ (reference sequence). Trimming left V 5 bases short and J 7 bases short, with 18 bases between. There are 14 residues in the CDR3. Here the CDR3 reads CASSRPMRAGEQYF. In DNA form, the CDR3 reads TGTGCCAGCAGCCGACCAATGCGGGCAGGGGAGCAGTACTTC. Full variable domain (remainder filled in from reference TRBV7-9 and TRBJ2-7): DTGVSQNPRHKITKRGQNVTFRCDPISEHNRLYWYRQTLGQGPEFLTYFQNEAQLEKSRLLSDRFSAERPKGSFSTLEIQRTEQGDSAMYLCASSRPMRAGEQYFGPGTRLTVT.

The rearrangement uses TRBV5-6 and TRBJ2-1; 14 bases are a match to TRBD2. This CDR3 comprises 18 residues. V lost 1 base, J lost 9 bases, and 12 bases stayed unmatched. Looked up from germline, CDR1 is SGHDT and CDR2 is YYEEEE. CDR3 protein: CASSLLGKGLAGVAEQFF. For the CDR3, the DNA is TGTGCCAGCAGCTTGTTAGGGAAGGGACTAGCGGGAGTCGCTGAGCAGTTCTTC.

CDR3 nucleotides: TGTGCCAGCAGAGTCCGGGACAGGACCTACGAGCAGTACTTC. Amino acid sequence: CASRVRDRTYEQYF. The chain joins TRBV2 to TRBJ2-7, with 8 nucleotides matching TRBD1. The germline V gene encodes CDR1 SNHLY and CDR2 FYNNEI. With 6 bases clipped from V and 2 bases from J, the junction kept 6 bases outside the gene matches. The CDR3 sequence is 14 residues long. Full variable domain (outside the CDR3, taken from reference TRBV2 and TRBJ2-7): EPEVTQTPSHQVTQMGQEVILRCVPISNHLYFYWYRQILGQKVEFLVSFYNNEISEKSEIFDDQFSVERPDGSNFTLKIRSTKLEDSAMYFCASRVRDRTYEQYFGPGTRLTVT.

This clone appeared a single time. DNA for the CDR3: TGCGCCAGCAGCTGGACTAGCGGTGTCCAAGAGACCCAGTACTTC. Its translation is CASSWTSGVQETQYF. V usage is TRBV4-3 and J usage is TRBJ2-5, with 10 nucleotides matching TRBD2. The CDR3 totals 15 residues. The germline gives CDR1 LGHNA, CDR2 YSLEER. V lost 5 bases to trimming and J lost 1 base; unmatched junction nucleotides: 4.

This chain connects TRBV6-6 to TRBJ1-4, with D maybe TRBD1 (5 bases). The germline V gene has CDR1 MNHNY and CDR2 SVGAGI (reference sequence). Trimming cost V 7 bases and J 0 bases, with 15 bases left between them. This CDR3 has 16 amino acids. The CDR3 DNA reads as TGTGCCAGCACCCTAGGGGAGGCTGCAACTAATGAAAAACTGTTTTTT. Protein sequence: CASTLGEAATNEKLFF.

The rearrangement uses TRBV28 and TRBJ2-7; tentatively, D is TRBD2 (6 bases). This CDR3 has 11 amino acids. Germline values: CDR1 MDHEN, CDR2 SYDVKM. The V gene lost 6 bases and the J gene lost 3 bases, with 6 bases spanning the gap. CDR3 region: CASRDYYEQYF. The CDR3 coding sequence is TGTGCCAGCAGGGACTACTACGAGCAGTACTTC.

The count of this clone is one. This chain connects TRBV5-4 to TRBJ2-3; 7 nucleotides agree with TRBD2. This CDR3 has 16 amino acids. The J segment lost 4 bases and the V segment lost 4 bases, leaving 12 bases of the junction unmatched. Germline V CDR1 and CDR2: SGHNT, YYREEE (reference sequence). Written as DNA, the CDR3 is TGTGCCAGCAGCCTTAAGCGGGAACGAGGCGCAGATACGCAGTATTTT. Its translation is CASSLKRERGADTQYF. The variable domain in full, completed from reference TRBV5-4 and TRBJ2-3, reads ETGVTQSPTHLIKTRGQQVTLRCSSQSGHNTVSWYQQALGQGPQFIFQYYREEENGRGNFPPRFSGLQFPNYSSELNVNALELDDSALYLCASSLKRERGADTQYFGPGTRLTVL.

This sequence joins TRBV7-9 and TRBJ2-5; TRBD1 agrees at 7 bases. Unmatched junction bases numbered 10, after V lost 4 bases and J lost 5 bases. This CDR3 comprises 15 residues. From germline, CDR1 is SEHNR and CDR2 FQNEAQ (reference sequence). The CDR3 protein is CASSSPTGLGETQYF. CDR3 in DNA: TGTGCCAGCAGCTCCCCGACAGGGCTGGGCGAGACCCAGTACTTC.

The chain uses TRBV27 and TRBJ1-2, with D possibly matching TRBD1 (6 bases). The V end was cut by 5 bases, the J end by 2 bases, with 6 bases between. CDR1 is MNHEY and CDR2 is SMNVEV in the germline V gene (reference sequence). This CDR3 has 12 amino acids. The CDR3, as DNA: TGTGCCAGCAGTGGGGGCAACTATGGCTACACCTTC. Translating gives CASSGGNYGYTF.